The present T cell receptor (beta chain) was sequenced within a study of T cells in Graves' hyperthyroidism and ophthalmopathy. Study-wide results and limits: Also found in blood were most expanded thyroid clonotypes above 0.001.

V shed 8 bases, J shed 5 bases, and the junction held 8 bases outside the gene matches. From germline, CDR1 is SGHAT and CDR2 FQNNGV. The CDR3 consists of 14 residues. This clonotype was counted many times. Antigen unknown. TCR beta CDR3 regions were amplified from RNA transcripts. The HTBI primer set drove a first-round RT-PCR of the TCR CDR3. MiXCR, applied by TCRdb to the multiplex PCR reads, yields one record per CDR3 protein. The sample has around 350,000 distinct CDR3 sequences; about 16% are singletons. This TCR derives from a woman aged 60 to 75 with Graves' ophthalmopathy. Sequencing input: blood. V and J are TRBV11-2 and TRBJ1-1; TRBD1 matches 10 bases. CDR3 nucleotide sequence: TGTGCCAGCGCCGGACAGGGGGTTTGGACTGAAGCTTTCTTT. Protein product: CASAGQGVWTEAFF.